This T cell receptor beta chain was observed in a study of regulatory T cells in long-lasting Graves disease. Study-level background: The study counted Graves' disease as persistent given over 5 years of antithyroid drugs and positive TSH receptor antibodies.

This clonotype was seen only a few times. Its target is unknown. To make TCR beta libraries, researchers used iRepertoire HTBI primers and Arm-PCR of CDR3 regions. Via MiXCR, TCRdb re-called the multiplex PCR reads, giving one row per CDR3 protein. The sample shows approximately 690,000 distinct CDR3 sequences, around 32% of them seen only once. Study outcomes and limitations: A reduction in accuracy may have resulted from the small sample size. TCR diversity was lower in persistent than newly diagnosed Graves' disease.

Trimming took 5 bases from V and 4 from J, leaving 18 bases between them. The germline V gene encodes CDR1 SEHNR and CDR2 FQNEAQ (reference sequence). This CDR3 has 16 residues. The time point is: persistent/refractory GD, antithyroid drugs over 5 years with positive TRAb. RNA isolated from PBMCs was used to make the TCR library. EDTA tubes received roughly 9.7 milliliters of drawn peripheral blood. The chain uses TRBV7-9 and TRBJ1-3, with D possibly matching TRBD1 (5 bases). The material was peripheral blood mononuclear cells (PBMCs), obtained when the disease was refractory, from a patient treated with antithyroid drugs. This sequence originates from a female donor with Graves disease. The CDR3: CASSRWGGDGGNTIYF. CDR3 nucleotide sequence: TGTGCCAGCAGCCGATGGGGGGGGGACGGCGGAAACACCATATATTTT.